A single sample gave rise to the 9 T cell receptor beta chains below, sequenced in a study of CD8 T cells in Susac syndrome. RNA in amounts of about 0.45 to 1 ug was reverse transcribed with random hexamers. TCRdb called the immunoSEQ multiplex PCR reads again in MiXCR, with one record for every CDR3 protein. In the table there are 130,000 to 150,000 distinct CDR3 sequences, roughly 94% of which are singletons. Sequences were obtained from CD4+ T cells from PBMCs. Source of these receptors: a human donor in good health.

The sample holds one count of this clonotype. The chain has TRBV4-2 and TRBJ1-1; D is undetermined. CDR1 and CDR2 from the germline V gene are LGHNA and YNFKEQ. V lost 1 base and J lost 4, with 13 bases in between. The CDR3 spans 15 residues. CDR3 residues: CASSQGGEVGTEAFF. In DNA, the CDR3 is TGTGCCAGCAGCCAAGGAGGCGAGGTGGGCACTGAAGCTTTCTTT.

V usage is TRBV24-1 and J usage is TRBJ2-7; tentatively, D is TRBD1 (6 bases). This CDR3 has 14 amino acids. Germline V gives CDR1 KGHDR, CDR2 SFDVKD. The germline V and J ends were trimmed by 12 bases and 4 bases, with 21 bases remaining between them. The CDR3 nucleotides read TGTGCCCTCAGACGGCCAGGGGTGATGTACGAGCAGTACTTC. This sequence encodes CALRRPGVMYEQYF.

V gene TRBV27 combines with J gene TRBJ2-1; 10 nucleotides align to TRBD2. The CDR3 length is 18 residues. V shed 7 bases and J 4 bases; nucleotides not matched to a gene: 16. CDR1 is MNHEY, CDR2 SMNVEV, per germline (reference sequence). CDR3 nucleotides: TGTGCCAGCATAGGTGCAAAAGGACTAGCGGCTCCGTACAATGAGCAGTTCTTC. It yields the protein CASIGAKGLAAPYNEQFF.

This clonotype was seen only a few times. V is TRBV6-5 and J is TRBJ2-7; D uncertain. Trimming removed 0 bases at V and 4 bases at J, with 13 bases between. The CDR3 covers 15 residues. CDR1 and CDR2 (germline): MNHEY, SVGAGI. The CDR3 DNA reads as TGTGCCAGCAGTTACTCGCCCCCTGGGGTATACGAGCAGTACTTC. Protein sequence: CASSYSPPGVYEQYF.

This chain links TRBV6-1 with TRBJ2-7, with 7 bases matching TRBD1. The germline gives CDR1 MNHNS, CDR2 SASEGT. The CDR3 totals 15 residues. The V and J ends lost 4 bases and 3 bases, in that order; junction bases with no gene match: 9. The CDR3 region is CASSGRGTGVYEQYF. In DNA, the CDR3 is TGTGCCAGCAGTGGACGGGGTACAGGGGTCTACGAGCAGTACTTC.

The chain is built from TRBV9 and TRBJ2-7; maybe TRBD1 (5 bases). CDR3 length: 13 amino acids. The germline CDR1 and CDR2 sequences are SGDLS and YYNGEE. V was pared by 3 bases and J by 5 bases, with 12 bases between. CDR3 residues: CASSGQTGNEQYF. Written as DNA, the CDR3 is TGTGCCAGCAGCGGACAGACTGGGAACGAGCAGTACTTC.

This rearrangement joins TRBV20-1 to TRBJ2-1; TRBD2 matches at 10 bases. The junction had 5 bases not matched to a gene; V was cut back by 3 bases and J by 9 bases. Germline V gene data show CDR1 as DFQATT and CDR2 as SNEGSKA (reference sequence). The CDR3 is 13 residues long. The CDR3 spells CSARTSGPGEQFF. The CDR3 nucleotides read TGCAGTGCTAGGACTAGCGGGCCCGGTGAGCAGTTCTTC.

V usage is TRBV18 and J usage is TRBJ1-2; D is unresolved. CDR1 and CDR2 from the germline V gene are KGHSH and LQKENI. The CDR3 length is 14 residues. The germline V and J ends were trimmed by 0 bases and 8 bases, with 13 bases remaining between them. The CDR3 reads CASSPPNKEDGYTF. In DNA, the CDR3 is TGTGCCAGCTCACCACCTAACAAGGAGGACGGCTACACCTTC.

The chain uses TRBV7-2 and TRBJ2-2; D perhaps matches TRBD1 (5 bases). Looked up from germline, CDR1 is SGHTA and CDR2 is FQGNSA. CDR3 size: 14 residues. V lost 1 base, J lost 8 bases, and 11 bases lay in between. The CDR3 spells CASSLVGQGGELFF. CDR3 sequence (DNA): TGTGCCAGCAGCTTAGTGGGCCAGGGAGGGGAGCTGTTTTTT. Variable domain in full (rest from reference TRBV7-2 and TRBJ2-2): GAGVSQSPSNKVTEKGKDVELRCDPISGHTALYWYRQSLGQGLEFLIYFQGNSAPDKSGLPSDRFSAERTGGSVSTLTIQRTQQEDSAVYLCASSLVGQGGELFFGEGSRLTVL.